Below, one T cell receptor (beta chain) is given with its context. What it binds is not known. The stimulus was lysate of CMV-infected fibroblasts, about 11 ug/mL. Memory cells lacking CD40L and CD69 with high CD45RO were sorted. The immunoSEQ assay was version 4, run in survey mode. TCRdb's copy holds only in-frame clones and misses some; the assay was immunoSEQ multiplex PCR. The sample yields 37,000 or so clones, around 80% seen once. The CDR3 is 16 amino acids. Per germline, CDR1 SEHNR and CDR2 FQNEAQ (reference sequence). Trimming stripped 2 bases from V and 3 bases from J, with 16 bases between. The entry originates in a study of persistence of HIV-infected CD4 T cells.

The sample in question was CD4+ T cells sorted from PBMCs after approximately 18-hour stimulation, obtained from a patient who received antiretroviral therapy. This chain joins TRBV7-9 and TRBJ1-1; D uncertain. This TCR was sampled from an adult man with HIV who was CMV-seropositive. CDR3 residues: CASSLYPRVKDTEAFF. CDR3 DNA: TGTGCCAGCAGCTTATATCCCCGGGTGAAGGACACTGAAGCTTTCTTT.